These 31 T cell receptor beta chains share one sample of origin, sequenced in a study of T cell changes during pregnancy in multiple sclerosis. The method was immunoSEQ multiplex PCR; TCRdb's version includes in-frame clones alone and lacks a portion of them. This sample has approximately 66,000 clones, with 90% to 95% found just once. Sequencing was performed on CD8+ T cells from peripheral blood mononuclear cells, taken before pregnancy. All receptors derive from a female donor with multiple sclerosis, enrolled in a pregnancy study.

J is TRBJ2-2 and V is TRBV9, with 7 bases fitting TRBD1. Germline lookup yields CDR1 SGDLS and CDR2 YYNGEE. This CDR3 is built from 15 residues. The V and J ends lost 3 bases and 2 bases, in that order; junction bases with no gene match: 4. In DNA, the CDR3 is TGTGCCAGCAGCGACTGGGACAGCAACACCGGGGAGCTGTTTTTT. It specifies CASSDWDSNTGELFF.

This chain uses TRBV5-6 with TRBJ1-5, with 8 bases matching TRBD1. This CDR3 spans 17 amino acids. Germline CDR1 is SGHDT and CDR2 is YYEEEE. V was pared by 2 bases and J by 3 bases, with 10 bases of the junction left unmatched. As DNA, the CDR3 is TGTGCCAGCAGCTTCCCCCCGACGGACAGGGTCAATCAGCCCCAGCATTTT. Its protein product is CASSFPPTDRVNQPQHF.

CDR3 loop: CATPWVRGRNQPQHF. CDR3 DNA sequence: TGCGCCACCCCGTGGGTCCGGGGTCGAAATCAGCCCCAGCATTTT. The rearrangement joins TRBV5-1 to TRBJ1-5; no clear D. In germline, CDR1 is SGHRS, CDR2 YFSETQ. The CDR3 covers 15 residues. With 9 bases removed from V and 4 bases from J, the gap between germline ends came to 20 bases. Full variable domain (outside the CDR3, taken from reference TRBV5-1 and TRBJ1-5): KAGVTQTPRYLIKTRGQQVTLSCSPISGHRSVSWYQQTPGQGLQFLFEYFSETQRNKGNFPGRFSGRQFSNSRSEMNVSTLELGDSALYLCATPWVRGRNQPQHFGDGTRLSIL.

This chain joins TRBV6-1 and TRBJ2-7; possible D gene TRBD1, 6 bases. Germline CDR1 MNHNS, CDR2 SASEGT. This CDR3 spans 15 amino acids. The V and J ends lost 5 bases and 5 bases respectively, with 19 bases between them. The CDR3 protein is CASSNLQGLGDEQYF. DNA for the CDR3: TGTGCCAGCAGTAACCTGCAGGGGTTAGGGGACGAGCAGTACTTC.

The chain uses TRBV9 and TRBJ1-2, with 9 bases that match TRBD1. The junction had 4 bases not matched to a gene; V was cut back by 0 bases and J by 7 bases. The germline V gene has CDR1 SGDLS and CDR2 YYNGEE. The CDR3 covers 14 residues. CDR3 loop: CASSVGRQGGGYTF. CDR3 in DNA: TGTGCCAGCAGCGTAGGGCGACAGGGGGGTGGCTACACCTTC.

The chain recombines TRBV10-3 with TRBJ2-5; 8 nucleotides agree with TRBD2. CDR1 ENHRY and CDR2 SYGVKD come from the germline V gene. This CDR3 contains 18 residues. V was pared by 4 bases and J by 5 bases, with 18 bases of the junction left unmatched. The CDR3 loop is CAISAPWTSPGLVETQYF. CDR3 DNA: TGTGCCATCAGTGCACCCTGGACTTCTCCGGGACTAGTGGAGACCCAGTACTTC.

This clone has just one count. The CDR3 region has the DNA TGCGCCAGCAGCCAAGATTCGGGGGGCTCTAGTGGCTACACCTTC. Translation: CASSQDSGGSSGYTF. This chain uses TRBV4-1 with TRBJ1-2; weak D call: TRBD1 (6 bases). CDR3 length equals 15 residues. Germline V gives CDR1 MGHRA, CDR2 YSYEKL. Trimming cost V 0 bases and J 7 bases, with 15 bases left between them.

This chain connects TRBV9 to TRBJ1-2, with TRBD1 matching 11 bases. After removal of 0 bases from V and 6 bases from J, the junction contained 7 bases not matched to a gene. Per germline, CDR1 SGDLS and CDR2 YYNGEE. The CDR3 contains 16 residues. The CDR3 nucleotides are TGTGCCAGCAGCGTAGACAGGGGACAGGGGGGTGATGGCTACACCTTC. Amino acid sequence: CASSVDRGQGGDGYTF.

J is TRBJ2-7 and V is TRBV19; no definite D call. The V and J ends lost 8 bases and 5 bases respectively, with 7 bases between them. This CDR3 has 10 amino acids. In germline, CDR1 is LNHDA, CDR2 SQIVND (reference sequence). This CDR3 reads CASRGNEQYF. The DNA for the CDR3 is TGTGCCAGTCGAGGTAACGAGCAGTACTTC. Full variable domain (remainder filled in from reference TRBV19 and TRBJ2-7): DGGITQSPKYLFRKEGQNVTLSCEQNLNHDAMYWYRQDPGQGLRLIYYSQIVNDFQKGDIAEGYSVSREKKESFPLTVTSAQKNPTAFYLCASRGNEQYFGPGTRLTVT.

The chain joins TRBV27 to TRBJ1-5; D is uncertain. The germline V gene has CDR1 MNHEY and CDR2 SMNVEV (reference sequence). CDR3 length: 13 residues. The V gene lost 6 bases and the J gene lost 8 bases, with 14 bases spanning the gap. Written as DNA, the CDR3 is TGTGCCAGCAGGAGTATGGGGAGTGAGCCCCAGCATTTT. The encoded protein is CASRSMGSEPQHF.

This clone was seen only once. The rearrangement uses TRBV2 and TRBJ1-5; the match to TRBD1 covers 8 bases. The CDR3 runs to 13 residues. From germline, CDR1 is SNHLY and CDR2 FYNNEI. J was trimmed by 6 bases and V by 6 bases; bases with no gene match: 4. The CDR3 is CASRPQGGQPQHF. The CDR3 bases are TGTGCCAGCAGACCACAGGGGGGTCAGCCCCAGCATTTT.

This clone was recorded a few times. The rearrangement joins TRBV5-1 to TRBJ1-1; 10 bases are shared with TRBD1. V trimming: 4 bases; J trimming: 5 bases; junction bases outside the gene matches: 8. The CDR3 runs 15 residues. In germline, CDR1 is SGHRS, CDR2 YFSETQ. As DNA, the CDR3 is TGCGCCAGCAGCCCTCGGACAGGGGGAAGGACTGAAGCTTTCTTT. It translates to CASSPRTGGRTEAFF.

This clone has only one observation. The chain uses TRBV5-6 and TRBJ1-1; 8 bases fit TRBD1. From germline, CDR1 is SGHDT and CDR2 YYEEEE. This CDR3 region has 18 residues. V dropped 4 bases and J dropped 6; count of bases not matched to a gene: 20. CDR3 DNA: TGTGCCAGCAGCCGCGCCGCGGACAGGGATCTTCTTCGGTCTGAAGCTTTCTTT. It is translated as CASSRAADRDLLRSEAFF.

The table lists this clone with a few counts. The rearrangement uses TRBV4-1 and TRBJ1-2, with 10 bases identical to TRBD1. V shed 3 bases and J 4 bases; nucleotides not matched to a gene: 11. Germline V gene data show CDR1 as MGHRA and CDR2 as YSYEKL. The CDR3 runs to 17 residues. CDR3 in amino acids: CASSHGTGVEGIYGYTF. CDR3 sequence (DNA): TGCGCCAGCAGCCACGGGACAGGGGTGGAAGGAATCTATGGCTACACCTTC.

This rearrangement joins TRBV5-6 to TRBJ2-1, with D perhaps TRBD2 (6 bases). CDR1 and CDR2 (germline): SGHDT, YYEEEE. This CDR3 has 14 amino acids. V lost 4 bases to trimming and J lost 8 bases, with 16 bases between them. The CDR3 DNA sequence: TGTGCCAGCAGCAAGGGACTCTTAAGGGATGAGCAGTTCTTC. It encodes CASSKGLLRDEQFF.

The chain joins TRBV6-5 to TRBJ2-5; the D gene is possibly TRBD2 (5 bases). The CDR3 covers 14 residues. Germline loops: CDR1 MNHEY, CDR2 SVGAGI. Between the trimmed V and J ends, which lost 4 bases and 5 bases, there was a span of 14 bases. The CDR3 spells CASSFAIALETQYF. CDR3 bases: TGTGCCAGCAGTTTTGCCATAGCGTTGGAGACCCAGTACTTC.

The genes are TRBV2 and TRBJ2-1; D is possibly TRBD1 (7 bases). CDR1 is SNHLY, CDR2 FYNNEI, per germline. The germline V and J ends were trimmed by 6 bases and 7 bases, with 13 bases remaining between them. The CDR3 is 13 amino acids. CDR3 sequence reads: CASSDRAGNEQFF. DNA for the CDR3: TGTGCCAGCAGCGACAGGGCGGGGAATGAGCAGTTCTTC.

The chain couples TRBV6-5 to TRBJ1-4; D remains ambiguous. Trimming stripped 7 bases from V and 7 bases from J, with 19 bases between. Germline V gene lookup returns CDR1 MNHEY and CDR2 SVGAGI. The CDR3 sequence is 15 residues long. This CDR3 is CASTISEYAFEKLFF. The CDR3 region has the DNA TGTGCCAGCACTATTTCGGAGTACGCTTTTGAAAAACTGTTTTTT.

J is TRBJ2-3 and V is TRBV19, with TRBD2 matching 7 bases. The V gene end was trimmed by 7 bases and the J gene end by 0 bases; junction bases not matched to a gene: 7. This CDR3 is built from 15 residues. The germline V gene encodes CDR1 LNHDA and CDR2 SQIVND (reference sequence). The CDR3 reads CASTFGGFSTDTQYF. The CDR3 DNA follows: TGTGCCAGTACCTTCGGGGGGTTCAGCACAGATACGCAGTATTTT.

The J gene is TRBJ2-5, the V gene TRBV7-6; TRBD1 aligns across 7 bases. Germline V gene data show CDR1 as SGHVS and CDR2 as FNYEAQ. The CDR3 covers 13 residues. Trimming cost V 4 bases and J 5 bases; bases outside gene matches: 4. CDR3 loop: CASSSSTGETQYF. The CDR3 DNA sequence: TGTGCCAGCAGCTCGTCGACAGGGGAGACCCAGTACTTC.

J is TRBJ2-2 and V is TRBV19, with 9 bases matching TRBD1. Per germline, CDR1 LNHDA and CDR2 SQIVND (reference sequence). The CDR3 length is 18 residues. V lost 5 bases to trimming and J lost 5 bases; unmatched junction nucleotides: 15. Here the CDR3 DNA reads TGTGCCAGTAGTTCCTCCCCGGGACAGGGAACGTGGACCGGGGAGCTGTTTTTT. It encodes CASSSSPGQGTWTGELFF.

V and J are TRBV11-2 and TRBJ1-2, with 7 positions matching TRBD1. After removal of 5 bases from V and 13 bases from J, the junction contained 10 bases not matched to a gene. CDR1 is SGHAT, CDR2 FQNNGV, per germline. The CDR3 consists of 12 residues. CDR3 sequence reads: CASSADRQGGTF. CDR3 bases: TGTGCCAGCAGCGCTGATAGACAGGGAGGCACCTTC.

The chain uses TRBV1 and TRBJ2-5; TRBD2 was called by the table and not checked on the DNA. TRBV1 is a listed pseudogene. The CDR3 runs 16 residues. The CDR3 is CTTPQVGGGYQETQYF. DNA of the CDR3: TGCACCACGCCTCAAGTGGGCGGGGGGTACCAAGAGACCCAGTACTTC.

V usage is TRBV27 and J usage is TRBJ1-1; D perhaps matches TRBD1 (5 bases). This CDR3 comprises 13 residues. V was pared by 2 bases and J by 1 base, with 5 bases between. CDR1 and CDR2 from the germline V gene are MNHEY and SMNVEV (reference sequence). CDR3 coding DNA: TGTGCCAGCAGTTTACAGGGGAACACTGAAGCTTTCTTT. Its protein is CASSLQGNTEAFF.

This clone was counted between two and nine times. This chain uses TRBV12-5 with TRBJ1-5, with no clear D. There are 15 residues in the CDR3. The V gene lost 0 bases and the J gene lost 9 bases, with 15 bases spanning the gap. Germline V gene sequence: CDR1 LGHNT, CDR2 FRNRAP. CDR3 region: CASGLVDFQTWPQHF. CDR3 bases: TGTGCTAGTGGTTTGGTAGATTTCCAGACATGGCCCCAGCATTTT.

This sequence joins TRBV7-3 and TRBJ1-3; no reliable D call. CDR3 size: 13 residues. The germline V gene has CDR1 SGHTA and CDR2 FQGTGA. Trimming took 5 bases from V and 1 from J, leaving 6 bases between them. CDR3 DNA sequence: TGTGCCAGCAGCCGTAATTCTGGAAACACCATATATTTT. Amino acid sequence: CASSRNSGNTIYF.

V usage is TRBV19 and J usage is TRBJ2-7; D possibly corresponds to TRBD1 (6 bases). V was clipped by 5 bases and J by 4 bases, with 12 bases between them. Germline CDR1 LNHDA, CDR2 SQIVND (reference sequence). This CDR3 is built from 13 residues. The CDR3 bases are TGTGCCAGTAGTTCAGGGGTCGGTTACGAGCAGTACTTC. Protein sequence: CASSSGVGYEQYF.

This chain connects TRBV29-1 to TRBJ2-4, with D hard to call. The V end lost 1 base, the J end lost 0 bases, and 16 bases lay between the germline ends. Germline V gene data show CDR1 as SQVTM and CDR2 as ANQGSEA. The CDR3 runs to 17 residues. The CDR3 loop reads CSVEVVQDDLAKNIQYF. The DNA for the CDR3 is TGCAGCGTTGAAGTAGTTCAGGATGACCTAGCCAAAAACATTCAGTACTTC. The full variable domain, completed using reference TRBV29-1 and TRBJ2-4, is SAVISQKPSRDICQRGTSLTIQCQVDSQVTMMFWYRQQPGQSLTLIATANQGSEATYESGFVIDKFPISRPNLTFSTLTVSNMSPEDSSIYLCSVEVVQDDLAKNIQYFGAGTRLSVL.

This chain's CDR3 is CASSLSGTLNTEAFF. DNA for the CDR3: TGTGCCAGCAGTTTAAGTGGGACATTGAACACTGAAGCTTTCTTT. The chain couples TRBV27 to TRBJ1-1; D might be TRBD1 (6 bases). V shed 2 bases and J shed 0 bases, with 10 bases lying between them. CDR3 length: 15 residues. Germline lookup yields CDR1 MNHEY and CDR2 SMNVEV (reference sequence).

This clone was seen a single time. V and J are TRBV19 and TRBJ1-2, with D maybe TRBD1 (5 bases). The CDR3 length is 13 residues. With 3 bases removed from V and 4 bases from J, the gap between germline ends came to 9 bases. Germline values: CDR1 LNHDA, CDR2 SQIVND (reference sequence). CDR3 DNA sequence: TGTGCCAGTAGTATGGGGCAGTCCTATGGCTACACCTTC. Translation gives CASSMGQSYGYTF.

V usage is TRBV6-6 and J usage is TRBJ2-7; tentatively, D is TRBD1 (5 bases). V was trimmed by 0 bases and J by 3 bases, leaving 6 bases between them. CDR3 size: 13 residues. Germline CDR1 is MNHNY and CDR2 is SVGAGI (reference sequence). The CDR3 nucleotides are TGTGCCAGCAGTTACTCCCAGGGCTACGAGCAGTACTTC. Its translation: CASSYSQGYEQYF.